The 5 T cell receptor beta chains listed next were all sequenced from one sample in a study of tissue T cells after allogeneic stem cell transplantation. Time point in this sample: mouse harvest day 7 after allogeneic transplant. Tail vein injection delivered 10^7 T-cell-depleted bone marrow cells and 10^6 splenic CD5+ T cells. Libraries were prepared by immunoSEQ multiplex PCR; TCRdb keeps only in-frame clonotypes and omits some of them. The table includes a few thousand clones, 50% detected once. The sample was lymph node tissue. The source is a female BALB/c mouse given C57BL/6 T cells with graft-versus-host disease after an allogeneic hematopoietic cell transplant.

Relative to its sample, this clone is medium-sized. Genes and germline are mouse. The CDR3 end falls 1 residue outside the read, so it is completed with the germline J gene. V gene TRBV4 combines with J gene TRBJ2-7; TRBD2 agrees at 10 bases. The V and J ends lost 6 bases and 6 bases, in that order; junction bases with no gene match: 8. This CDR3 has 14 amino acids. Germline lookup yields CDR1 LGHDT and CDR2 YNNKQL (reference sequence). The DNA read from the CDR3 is TGTGCCAGCAGACTCTGGGGGGGCGCGGTTGAACAGTAC. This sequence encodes CASRLWGGAVEQY. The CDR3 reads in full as CASRLWGGAVEQYF.

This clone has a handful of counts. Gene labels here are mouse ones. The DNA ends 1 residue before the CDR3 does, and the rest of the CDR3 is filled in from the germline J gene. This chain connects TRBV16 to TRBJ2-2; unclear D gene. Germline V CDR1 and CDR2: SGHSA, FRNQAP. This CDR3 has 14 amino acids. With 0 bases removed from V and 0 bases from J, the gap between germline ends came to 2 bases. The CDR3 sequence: CASSLDSNTGQLYF. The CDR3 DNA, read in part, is TGTGCAAGCAGCTTAGATTCAAACACCGGGCAGCTCTAC.

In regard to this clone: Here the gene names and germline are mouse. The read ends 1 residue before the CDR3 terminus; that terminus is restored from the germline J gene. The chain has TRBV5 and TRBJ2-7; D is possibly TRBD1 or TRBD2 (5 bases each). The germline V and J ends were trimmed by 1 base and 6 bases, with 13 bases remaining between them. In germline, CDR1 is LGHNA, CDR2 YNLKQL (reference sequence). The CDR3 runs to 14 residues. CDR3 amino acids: CASSQGGREVEQYF. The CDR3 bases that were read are TGTGCCAGCAGCCAAGGGGGGAGGGAGGTTGAACAGTAC.

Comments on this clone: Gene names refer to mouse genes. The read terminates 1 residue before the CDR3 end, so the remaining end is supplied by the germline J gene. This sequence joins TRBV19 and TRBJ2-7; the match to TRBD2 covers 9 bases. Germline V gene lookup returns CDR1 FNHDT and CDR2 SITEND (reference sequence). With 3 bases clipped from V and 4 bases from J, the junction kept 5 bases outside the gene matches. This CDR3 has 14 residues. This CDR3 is CASSRNWGEYEQYF. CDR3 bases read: TGTGCCAGCAGTAGGAACTGGGGGGAGTATGAACAGTAC. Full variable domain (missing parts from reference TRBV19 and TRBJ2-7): GGIITQTPKFLIGQEGQKLTLKCQQNFNHDTMYWYRQDSGKGLRLIYYSITENDLQKGDLSEGYDASREKKSSFSLTVTSAQKNEMAVFLCASSRNWGEYEQYFGPGTRLTVL.

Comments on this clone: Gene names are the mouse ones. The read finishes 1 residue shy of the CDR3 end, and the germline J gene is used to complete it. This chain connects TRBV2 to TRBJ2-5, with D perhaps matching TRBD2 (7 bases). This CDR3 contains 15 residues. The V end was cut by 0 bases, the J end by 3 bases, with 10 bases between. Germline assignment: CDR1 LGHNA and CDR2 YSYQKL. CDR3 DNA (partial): TGTGCCAGCAGCCAAGAAGGGGGGGGGCAAGACACCCAGTAC. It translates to CASSQEGGGQDTQY. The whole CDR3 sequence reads CASSQEGGGQDTQYF.